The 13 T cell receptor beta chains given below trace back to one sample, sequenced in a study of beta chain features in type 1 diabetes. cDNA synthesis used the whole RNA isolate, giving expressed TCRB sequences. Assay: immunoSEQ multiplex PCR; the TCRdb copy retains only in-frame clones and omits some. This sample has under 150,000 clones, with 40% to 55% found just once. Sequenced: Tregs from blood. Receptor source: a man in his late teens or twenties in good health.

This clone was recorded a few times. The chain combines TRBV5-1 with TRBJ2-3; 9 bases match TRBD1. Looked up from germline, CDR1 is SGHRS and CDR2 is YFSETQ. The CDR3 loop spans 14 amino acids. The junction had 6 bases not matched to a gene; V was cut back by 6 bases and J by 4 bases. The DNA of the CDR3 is TGCGCCAGCACGTCGCGACAGGGGGCAGATACGCAGTATTTT. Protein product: CASTSRQGADTQYF.

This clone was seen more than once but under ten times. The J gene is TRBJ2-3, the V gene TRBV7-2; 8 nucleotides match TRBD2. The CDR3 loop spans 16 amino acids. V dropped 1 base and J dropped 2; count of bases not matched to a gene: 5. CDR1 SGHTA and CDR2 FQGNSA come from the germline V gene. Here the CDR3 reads CASSLVGGGLTDTQYF. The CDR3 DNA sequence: TGTGCCAGCAGCTTAGTTGGCGGGGGGCTCACAGATACGCAGTATTTT. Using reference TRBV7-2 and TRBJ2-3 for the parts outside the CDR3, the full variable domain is GAGVSQSPSNKVTEKGKDVELRCDPISGHTALYWYRQSLGQGLEFLIYFQGNSAPDKSGLPSDRFSAERTGGSVSTLTIQRTQQEDSAVYLCASSLVGGGLTDTQYFGPGTRLTVL.

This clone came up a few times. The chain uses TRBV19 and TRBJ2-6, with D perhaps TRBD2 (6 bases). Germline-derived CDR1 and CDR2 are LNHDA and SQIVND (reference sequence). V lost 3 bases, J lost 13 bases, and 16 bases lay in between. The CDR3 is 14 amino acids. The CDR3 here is CASSMWGLEGVLTF. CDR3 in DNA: TGTGCCAGTAGTATGTGGGGACTGGAGGGGGTCCTGACTTTC. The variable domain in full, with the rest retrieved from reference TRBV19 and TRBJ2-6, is DGGITQSPKYLFRKEGQNVTLSCEQNLNHDAMYWYRQDPGQGLRLIYYSQIVNDFQKGDIAEGYSVSREKKESFPLTVTSAQKNPTAFYLCASSMWGLEGVLTFGAGSRLTVL.

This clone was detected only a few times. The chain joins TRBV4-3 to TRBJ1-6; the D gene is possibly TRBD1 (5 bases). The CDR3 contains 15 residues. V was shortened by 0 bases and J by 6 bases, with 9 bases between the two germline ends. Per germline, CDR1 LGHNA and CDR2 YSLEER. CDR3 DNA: TGCGCCAGCAGCCAAGATTTGGGGGGTAATTCACCCCTCCACTTT. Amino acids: CASSQDLGGNSPLHF.

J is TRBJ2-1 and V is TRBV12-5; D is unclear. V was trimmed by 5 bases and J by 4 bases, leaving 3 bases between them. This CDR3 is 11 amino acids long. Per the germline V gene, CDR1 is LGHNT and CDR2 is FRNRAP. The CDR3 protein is CASGLYNEQFF. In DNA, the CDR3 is TGTGCTAGTGGTCTGTACAATGAGCAGTTCTTC. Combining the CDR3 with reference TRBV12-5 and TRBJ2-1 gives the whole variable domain DARVTQTPRHKVTEMGQEVTMRCQPILGHNTVFWYRQTMMQGLELLAYFRNRAPLDDSGMPKDRFSAEMPDATLATLKIQPSEPRDSAVYFCASGLYNEQFFGPGTRLTVL.

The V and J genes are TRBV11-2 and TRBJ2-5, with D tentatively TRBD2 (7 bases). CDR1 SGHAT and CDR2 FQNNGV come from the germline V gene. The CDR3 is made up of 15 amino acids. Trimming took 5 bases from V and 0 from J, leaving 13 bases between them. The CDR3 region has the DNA TGTGCCAGCAGCCGAGAGGGGGGGTACCAAGAGACCCAGTACTTC. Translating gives CASSREGGYQETQYF.

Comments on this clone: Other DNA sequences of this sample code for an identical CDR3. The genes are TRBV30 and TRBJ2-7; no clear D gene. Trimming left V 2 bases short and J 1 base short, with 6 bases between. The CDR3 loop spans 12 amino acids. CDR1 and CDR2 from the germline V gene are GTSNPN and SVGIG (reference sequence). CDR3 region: CAWSPTSYEQYF. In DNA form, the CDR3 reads TGTGCCTGGAGTCCCACTTCCTACGAGCAGTACTTC.

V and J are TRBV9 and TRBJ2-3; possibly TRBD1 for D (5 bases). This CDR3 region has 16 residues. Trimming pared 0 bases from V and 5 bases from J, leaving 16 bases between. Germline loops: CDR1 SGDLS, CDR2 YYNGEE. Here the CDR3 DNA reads TGTGCCAGCAGCGTAGCCAGGGTGATTGGTTTAGATACGCAGTATTTT. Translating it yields CASSVARVIGLDTQYF.

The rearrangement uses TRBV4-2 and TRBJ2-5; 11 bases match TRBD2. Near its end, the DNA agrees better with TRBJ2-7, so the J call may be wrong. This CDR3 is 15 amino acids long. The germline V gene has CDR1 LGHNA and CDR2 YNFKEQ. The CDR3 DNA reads TGTGCCAGCAGCCTAGCGGGAGGGGGCTCCTACGAGCAGTACTTC. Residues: CASSLAGGGSYEQYF.

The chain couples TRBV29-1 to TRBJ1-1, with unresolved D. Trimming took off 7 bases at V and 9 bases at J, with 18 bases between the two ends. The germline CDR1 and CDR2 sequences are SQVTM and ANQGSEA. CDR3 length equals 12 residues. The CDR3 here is CSAKEAVPQAFF. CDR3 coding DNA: TGCAGCGCTAAGGAGGCAGTCCCGCAAGCTTTCTTT. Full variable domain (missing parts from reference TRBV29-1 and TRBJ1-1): SAVISQKPSRDICQRGTSLTIQCQVDSQVTMMFWYRQQPGQSLTLIATANQGSEATYESGFVIDKFPISRPNLTFSTLTVSNMSPEDSSIYLCSAKEAVPQAFFGQGTRLTVV.

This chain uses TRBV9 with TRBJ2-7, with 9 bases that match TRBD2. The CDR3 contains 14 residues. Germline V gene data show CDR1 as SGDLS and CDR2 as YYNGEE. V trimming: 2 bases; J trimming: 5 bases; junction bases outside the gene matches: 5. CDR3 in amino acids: CASSVGGRANEQYF. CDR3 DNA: TGTGCCAGCAGCGTTGGCGGGAGGGCGAACGAGCAGTACTTC.

The CDR3 DNA is TGCGCCAGCAGCCCGAAACCGTTCCTAGCGGGATACTCCTACAATGAGCAGTTCTTC. Translation gives CASSPKPFLAGYSYNEQFF. The chain employs TRBV5-1 and TRBJ2-1; 9 bases map to TRBD2. The CDR3 runs to 19 residues. Losses at the gene ends were 4 bases for V and 0 bases for J; bases not matched to a gene: 14. Germline CDR1 reads SGHRS; CDR2 reads YFSETQ.

CDR3 sequence reads: CASSPGQRATEAFF. The DNA of the CDR3 is TGTGCCAGCAGCCCGGGACAGCGGGCGACTGAAGCTTTCTTT. J is TRBJ1-1 and V is TRBV7-2; 7 bases agree with TRBD1. Germline V gene lookup returns CDR1 SGHTA and CDR2 FQGNSA. With V trimmed by 5 bases and J by 5 bases, 8 bases remained unmatched. CDR3 length equals 14 residues.